The 5 T cell receptor beta chains below all came from one sample that was sequenced in a study of identical twins. Via MiXCR, TCRdb re-called the 5' RACE reads, giving one row per CDR3 protein. The profile shows about 700,000 distinct CDR3 sequences, 8.6% of them singletons. The same sample was also used in a study of yellow fever vaccine responses in identical twins.

The sequenced material came from PBMCs. The receptors originated from a woman aged 18 to 35 in good health.

The V and J genes are TRBV7-8 and TRBJ2-7; maybe TRBD1 (5 bases). Between the trimmed V and J ends, which lost 4 bases and 5 bases, there was a span of 18 bases. The germline V gene has CDR1 SGHVS and CDR2 FQNEAQ. The CDR3 loop spans 15 amino acids. This CDR3 is CASSSGRAIRNEQYF. CDR3 in DNA: TGTGCCAGCAGCTCGGGCAGGGCTATTCGCAACGAGCAGTACTTC.

The rearrangement uses TRBV6-2 or TRBV6-3 and TRBJ2-7; D is uncertain. CDR3 length: 12 amino acids. The V gene's germline CDR1 is MNHEY and CDR2 SVGEGT. Trimming cost V 5 bases and J 8 bases, with 13 bases left between them. The CDR3 DNA sequence: TGTGCCAGCAGTCCCGGAGATCGGAAGCAGTACTTC. The encoded protein is CASSPGDRKQYF.

This clonotype was seen repeatedly, ten times or more. This chain links TRBV6-1 with TRBJ2-5; D is unclear. This CDR3 comprises 14 residues. The V end lost 6 bases, the J end lost 0 bases, and 11 bases lay between the germline ends. Germline CDR1 and CDR2: MNHNS and SASEGT. CDR3 DNA sequence: TGTGCCAGCAGGGCGGCTACCAACCAAGAGACCCAGTACTTC. Encoded protein: CASRAATNQETQYF.

The rearrangement joins TRBV3-1 to TRBJ2-3; weak D call: TRBD2 (5 bases). In germline, CDR1 is LGHDT, CDR2 YNNKEL (reference sequence). This CDR3 spans 12 amino acids. V lost 1 base and J 11 bases, leaving 10 bases between the germline ends. The CDR3: CASSQGLRGQYF. The CDR3, as DNA: TGTGCCAGCAGCCAAGGACTACGAGGGCAGTATTTT.

This clonotype was counted a few times. The chain uses TRBV3-1 and TRBJ2-3; 10 bases are a match to TRBD2. The V segment lost 4 bases and the J segment 2 bases; nucleotides outside the gene matches: 9. CDR1 and CDR2 from the germline V gene are LGHDT and YNNKEL (reference sequence). CDR3 length: 17 amino acids. CDR3 in amino acids: CASSPFSGGIFTDTQYF. CDR3 DNA: TGTGCCAGCAGCCCTTTTAGCGGGGGGATATTCACAGATACGCAGTATTTT.